These 8 T cell receptor beta chains were sequenced from one sample in a study of monozygotic twins with inflammatory bowel disease. Reprocessing the 5' RACE reads, TCRdb reports a single entry for every CDR3 protein and omits DNA. This sample's table has about 350,000 distinct CDR3 sequences. The sample consisted of blood. The source of these receptors is a human donor with ulcerative colitis or Crohn's disease, or a healthy co-twin of an affected twin (not recorded which).

The chain recombines TRBV5-1 with TRBJ2-3; TCRdb indicates TRBD1, and absent DNA this call remains unverified. The length of the CDR3 is 17 residues. Germline assignment: CDR1 SGHRS and CDR2 YFSETQ. This CDR3 is CASSLTGSQENTDTQYF.

The CDR3 reads CASSAQRESTGELFF. The chain links TRBV13 to TRBJ2-2; the D call from TCRdb, TRBD2, cannot be confirmed without DNA. CDR1 is PRHDT, CDR2 FYEKMQ, per germline (reference sequence). The CDR3 totals 15 residues.

The genes are TRBV7-2 and TRBJ1-1; the D call of TRBD1 rests on TCRdb alone, since no DNA is present to check it. The CDR3 runs to 12 residues. Germline CDR1 is SGHTA and CDR2 is FQGNSA. The CDR3 region is CASSAQGVKAFF.

CDR3 residues: CASSLGIGDTGELFF. The chain combines TRBV5-6 with TRBJ2-2. Germline CDR1 is SGHDT and CDR2 is YYEEEE. This CDR3 has 15 residues.

The rearrangement uses TRBV5-1 and TRBJ2-7; TCRdb's D call, TRBD1, is unchecked because there is no DNA. CDR3 length: 14 amino acids. CDR1 SGHRS and CDR2 YFSETQ come from the germline V gene. This chain's CDR3 is CASSNQGAAEKQYF. The full variable domain, in which reference TRBV5-1 and TRBJ2-7 provide the parts outside the CDR3, is KAGVTQTPRYLIKTRGQQVTLSCSPISGHRSVSWYQQTPGQGLQFLFEYFSETQRNKGNFPGRFSGRQFSNSRSEMNVSTLELGDSALYLCASSNQGAAEKQYFGPGTRLTVT.

This rearrangement joins TRBV5-6 to TRBJ1-2. CDR1 is SGHDT, CDR2 YYEEEE, per germline. The CDR3 covers 13 residues. The CDR3 protein is CASSLEEGHGYTF.

CDR3 sequence: CASSPPMPSYEQYF. This chain uses TRBV7-9 with TRBJ2-7; TCRdb's assignment of TRBD1 cannot be checked, as there is no DNA. The CDR3 has 14 residues. Germline values: CDR1 SEHNR, CDR2 FQNEAQ (reference sequence).

The chain recombines TRBV4-1 with TRBJ2-1; as DNA is missing, the TRBD1 call by TCRdb cannot be tested. Germline assignment: CDR1 MGHRA and CDR2 YSYEKL. CDR3 length: 15 residues. The CDR3 spells CASSQGQGAWDEQFF.